This T cell receptor (beta chain) was captured by sequencing in a study of T cells in Graves' hyperthyroidism and ophthalmopathy. Broader study findings: Among clonotypes expanded in thyroid above 0.001, most were also found in blood.

The length of the CDR3 is 16 residues. V shed 5 bases and J 5 bases; nucleotides not matched to a gene: 12. The germline CDR1 and CDR2 sequences are SGHKS and YYEKEE (reference sequence). Patients aged 18 to 65 with hyperthyroidism were newly diagnosed, with duration under 2 months. Concerning this clonotype: Its antigen remains unknown.

TCR beta CDR3 regions were amplified from RNA transcripts. The HTBI set primed first-round TCR CDR3 RT-PCR. TCRdb reprocessed the multiplex PCR reads with MiXCR, giving one entry per CDR3 protein. There are approximately 870,000 distinct CDR3 sequences in the sample; roughly 37% occur only once, and approximately 10% lies in the top ten. The TCR originated in a man younger than 30 with Graves' hyperthyroidism. V usage is TRBV5-5 and J usage is TRBJ2-2; 7 bases align to TRBD2. The source material was blood. CDR3 DNA sequence: TGTGCCAGCAGTCGGGAGGCGGGAGAGAATACCGGGGAGCTGTTTTTT. Protein product: CASSREAGENTGELFF.